The rows below give T cell receptor beta chains drawn from one sample of a study of molecular identifiers for immune sequencing clone quantification. Each CDR3 protein is one row after TCRdb ran MiXCR on the PCR reads. The sample has under 800,000 distinct CDR3 sequences, 25% seen once. The sequenced sample was naive CD8+ T cells from blood, with Jurkat cell RNA spiked in. The receptors come from a human donor in good health. Some libraries in this study had Jurkat cell RNA spiked in. Both conserved end residues are part of each CDR3. The order of the fields is CDR3 DNA, CDR3 protein, D gene, clone size, V gene, CDR3 length, J gene. A D gene is named only where the DNA matches it firmly. The size of a clone is reported for some rows only, either as once, few or many, or as a class for expanded clones.

CDR3nt: TGCGCCAGCAGCCAAGATGGGGTCCCAAAAATAGCTAACTATGGCTACACCTTC
CDR3aa: CASSQDGVPKIANYGYTF
d_gene: NA
abundance: many
v_gene: TRBV4-3
len: 18
j_gene: TRBJ1-2

CDR3nt: TGCGCCAGCAGCCAAGATTATGTTTCAGGGAGCTTCTCTGGAAACACCATATATTTT
CDR3aa: CASSQDYVSGSFSGNTIYF
d_gene: NA
abundance: NA
v_gene: TRBV4-3
len: 19
j_gene: TRBJ1-3

CDR3nt: TGTGCCAGCAGCGTGAGTATGGGCGATCAAGAGACCCAGTACTTC
CDR3aa: CASSVSMGDQETQYF
d_gene: NA
abundance: many
v_gene: TRBV9
len: 15
j_gene: TRBJ2-5

CDR3nt: TGTGCCTGGAGTGCAGCAAGGGGCACTGAAGCTTTCTTT
CDR3aa: CAWSAARGTEAFF
d_gene: NA
abundance: NA
v_gene: TRBV30
len: 13
j_gene: TRBJ1-1

CDR3nt: TGTGCCAGCAGCTTGACCGCGGGAGGGCCCTGGGACACAGATACGCAGTATTTT
CDR3aa: CASSLTAGGPWDTDTQYF
d_gene: TRBD2
abundance: NA
v_gene: TRBV5-6
len: 18
j_gene: TRBJ2-3

CDR3nt: TGTGCCAGCAGCTTAGTGGATTTGCAGTTCTTC
CDR3aa: CASSLVDLQFF
d_gene: NA
abundance: NA
v_gene: TRBV11-2
len: 11
j_gene: TRBJ2-1

CDR3nt: TGTGCCAGCAGCCATGACGCGGGACAGGGCTACGAGCAGTACTTC
CDR3aa: CASSHDAGQGYEQYF
d_gene: TRBD1
abundance: few
v_gene: TRBV28
len: 15
j_gene: TRBJ2-7

CDR3nt: TGTGCCAGCAGTCGTACCGCCGGGGAGCTGTTTTTT
CDR3aa: CASSRTAGELFF
d_gene: NA
abundance: few
v_gene: TRBV12-3/TRBV12-4
len: 12
j_gene: TRBJ2-2

CDR3nt: TGTGCCAGCAGCCAGGGGGAGCGGTATGGCTACACCTTC
CDR3aa: CASSQGERYGYTF
d_gene: NA
abundance: many
v_gene: TRBV14
len: 13
j_gene: TRBJ1-2

CDR3nt: TGTGCCAGCAGTTTCCGGGAGGGCACCTCCGAGCAGTACTTC
CDR3aa: CASSFREGTSEQYF
d_gene: TRBD2
abundance: NA
v_gene: TRBV27
len: 14
j_gene: TRBJ2-7